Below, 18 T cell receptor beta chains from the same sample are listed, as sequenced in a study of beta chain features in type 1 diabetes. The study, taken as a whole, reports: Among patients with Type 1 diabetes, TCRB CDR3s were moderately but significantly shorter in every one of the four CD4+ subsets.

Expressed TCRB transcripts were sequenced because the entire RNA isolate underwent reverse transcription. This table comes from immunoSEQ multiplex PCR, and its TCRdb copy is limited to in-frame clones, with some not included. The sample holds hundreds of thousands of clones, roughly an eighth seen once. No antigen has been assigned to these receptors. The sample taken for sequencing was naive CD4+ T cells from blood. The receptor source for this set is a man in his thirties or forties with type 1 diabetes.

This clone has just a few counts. The CDR3 loop is CSVTGRVMVAGGYNEQFF. CDR3 nucleotides: TGCAGCGTCACCGGTAGGGTGATGGTCGCCGGGGGTTACAATGAGCAGTTCTTC. The V and J genes are TRBV29-1 and TRBJ2-1; possible D gene TRBD2, 6 bases. The V and J ends lost 6 bases and 4 bases respectively, with 28 bases between them. The CDR3 is made up of 18 amino acids. Germline CDR1 SQVTM, CDR2 ANQGSEA.

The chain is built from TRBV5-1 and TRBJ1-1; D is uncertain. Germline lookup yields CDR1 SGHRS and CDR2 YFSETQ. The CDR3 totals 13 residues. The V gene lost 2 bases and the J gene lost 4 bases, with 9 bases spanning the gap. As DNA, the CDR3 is TGCGCCAGCAGCTTAAGGGAGGGCACTGAAGCTTTCTTT. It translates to CASSLREGTEAFF.

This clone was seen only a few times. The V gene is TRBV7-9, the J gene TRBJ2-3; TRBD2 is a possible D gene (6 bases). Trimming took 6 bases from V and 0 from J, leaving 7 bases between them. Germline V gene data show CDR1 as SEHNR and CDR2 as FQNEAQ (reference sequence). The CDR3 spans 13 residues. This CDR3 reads CASRRESTDTQYF. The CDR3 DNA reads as TGTGCCAGCAGGCGGGAAAGCACAGATACGCAGTATTTT. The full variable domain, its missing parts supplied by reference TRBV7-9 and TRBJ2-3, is DTGVSQNPRHKITKRGQNVTFRCDPISEHNRLYWYRQTLGQGPEFLTYFQNEAQLEKSRLLSDRFSAERPKGSFSTLEIQRTEQGDSAMYLCASRRESTDTQYFGPGTRLTVL.

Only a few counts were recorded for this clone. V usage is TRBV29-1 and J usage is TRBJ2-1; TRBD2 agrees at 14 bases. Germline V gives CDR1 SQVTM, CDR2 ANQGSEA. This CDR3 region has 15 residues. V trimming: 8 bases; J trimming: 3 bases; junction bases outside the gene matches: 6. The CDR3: CSLGLAGAYYNEQFF. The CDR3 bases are TGCAGCCTGGGACTAGCGGGAGCATACTACAATGAGCAGTTCTTC.

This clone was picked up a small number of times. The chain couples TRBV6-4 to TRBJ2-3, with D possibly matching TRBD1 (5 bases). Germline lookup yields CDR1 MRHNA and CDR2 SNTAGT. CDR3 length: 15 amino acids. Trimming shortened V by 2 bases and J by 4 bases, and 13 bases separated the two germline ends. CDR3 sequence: CASSDRGSRADTQYF. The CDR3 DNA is TGTGCCAGCAGTGACCGTGGGTCCAGGGCAGATACGCAGTATTTT.

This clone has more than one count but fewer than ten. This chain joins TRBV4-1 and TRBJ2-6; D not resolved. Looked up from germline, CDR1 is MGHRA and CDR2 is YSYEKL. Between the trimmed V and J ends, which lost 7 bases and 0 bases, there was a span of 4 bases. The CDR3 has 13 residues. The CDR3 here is CASTLSGANVLTF. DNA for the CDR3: TGCGCCAGCACACTCTCTGGGGCCAACGTCCTGACTTTC.

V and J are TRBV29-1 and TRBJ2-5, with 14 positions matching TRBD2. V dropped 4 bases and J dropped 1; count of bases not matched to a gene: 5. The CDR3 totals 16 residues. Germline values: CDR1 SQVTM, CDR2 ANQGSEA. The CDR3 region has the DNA TGCAGCGTTGGGGGGGGGACTAGCGGGAGCCAAGAGACCCAGTACTTC. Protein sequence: CSVGGGTSGSQETQYF.

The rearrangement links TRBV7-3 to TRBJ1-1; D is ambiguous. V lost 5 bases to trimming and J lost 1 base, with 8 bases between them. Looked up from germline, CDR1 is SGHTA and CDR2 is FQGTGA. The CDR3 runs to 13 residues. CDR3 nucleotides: TGTGCCAGCAGCGCGGCCGGGAACACTGAAGCTTTCTTT. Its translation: CASSAAGNTEAFF.

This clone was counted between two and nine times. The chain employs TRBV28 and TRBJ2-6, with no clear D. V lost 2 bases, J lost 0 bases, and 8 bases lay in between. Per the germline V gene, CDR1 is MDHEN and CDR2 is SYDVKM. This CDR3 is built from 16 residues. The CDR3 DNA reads TGTGCCAGCAGTTTAGTTCAGGTCTCTGGGGCCAACGTCCTGACTTTC. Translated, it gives CASSLVQVSGANVLTF. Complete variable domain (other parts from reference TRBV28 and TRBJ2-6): DVKVTQSSRYLVKRTGEKVFLECVQDMDHENMFWYRQDPGLGLRLIYFSYDVKMKEKGDIPEGYSVSREKKERFSLILESASTNQTSMYLCASSLVQVSGANVLTFGAGSRLTVL.

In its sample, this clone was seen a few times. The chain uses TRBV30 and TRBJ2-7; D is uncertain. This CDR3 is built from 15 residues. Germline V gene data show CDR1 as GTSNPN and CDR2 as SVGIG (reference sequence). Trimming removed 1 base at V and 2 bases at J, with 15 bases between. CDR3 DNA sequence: TGTGCCTGGAGTGCTTTTATCGGCGGAGCCTACGAGCAGTACTTC. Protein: CAWSAFIGGAYEQYF.

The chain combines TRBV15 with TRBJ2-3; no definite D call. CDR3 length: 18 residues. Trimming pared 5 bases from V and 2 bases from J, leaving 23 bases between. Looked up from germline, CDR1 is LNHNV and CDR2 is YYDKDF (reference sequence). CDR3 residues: CATSGRSRNNVPTDTQYF. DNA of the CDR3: TGTGCCACCAGCGGCCGATCCAGAAATAACGTTCCCACAGATACGCAGTATTTT. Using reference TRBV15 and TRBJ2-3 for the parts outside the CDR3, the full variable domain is DAMVIQNPRYQVTQFGKPVTLSCSQTLNHNVMYWYQQKSSQAPKLLFHYYDKDFNNEADTPDNFQSRRPNTSFCFLDIRSPGLGDTAMYLCATSGRSRNNVPTDTQYFGPGTRLTVL.

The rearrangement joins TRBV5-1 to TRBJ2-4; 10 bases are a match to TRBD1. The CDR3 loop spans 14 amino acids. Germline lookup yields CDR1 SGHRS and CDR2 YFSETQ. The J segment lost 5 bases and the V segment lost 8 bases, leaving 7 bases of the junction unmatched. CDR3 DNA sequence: TGCGCCAGTAGACCCGGGACAGGGGAAAACATTCAGTACTTC. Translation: CASRPGTGENIQYF.

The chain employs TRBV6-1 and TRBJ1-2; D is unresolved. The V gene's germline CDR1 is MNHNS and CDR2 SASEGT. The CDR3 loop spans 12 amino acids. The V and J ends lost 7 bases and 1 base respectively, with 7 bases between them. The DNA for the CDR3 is TGTGCCAGCATTCACAATAACTATGGCTACACCTTC. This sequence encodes CASIHNNYGYTF.

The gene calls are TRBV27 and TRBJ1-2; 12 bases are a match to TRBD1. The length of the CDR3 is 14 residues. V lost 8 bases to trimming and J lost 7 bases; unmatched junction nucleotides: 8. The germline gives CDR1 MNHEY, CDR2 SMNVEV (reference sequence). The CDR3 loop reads CASGSGQGALGYTF. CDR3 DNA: TGTGCCAGCGGATCGGGACAGGGGGCGCTTGGCTACACCTTC.

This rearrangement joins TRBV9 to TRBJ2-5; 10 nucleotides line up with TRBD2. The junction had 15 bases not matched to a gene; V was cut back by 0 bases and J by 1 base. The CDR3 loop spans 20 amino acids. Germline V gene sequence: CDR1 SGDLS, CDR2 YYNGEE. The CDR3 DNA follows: TGTGCCAGCAGCGTAGCCGGGACTAGCGCGAAAAAAGAGCGCCAAGAGACCCAGTACTTC. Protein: CASSVAGTSAKKERQETQYF.

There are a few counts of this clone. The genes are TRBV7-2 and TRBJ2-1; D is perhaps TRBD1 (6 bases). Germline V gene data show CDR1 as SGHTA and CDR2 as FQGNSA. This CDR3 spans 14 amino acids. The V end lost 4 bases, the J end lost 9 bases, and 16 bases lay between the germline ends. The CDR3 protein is CASSSLLTGIEQFF. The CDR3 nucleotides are TGTGCCAGCAGCTCGCTCTTAACAGGGATTGAGCAGTTCTTC.

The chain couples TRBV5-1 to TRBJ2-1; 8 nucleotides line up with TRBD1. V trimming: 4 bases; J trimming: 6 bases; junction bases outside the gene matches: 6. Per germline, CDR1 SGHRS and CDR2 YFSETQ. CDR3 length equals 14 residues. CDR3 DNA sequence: TGCGCCAGCAGCCCCCGACAGGGGCGCAATGAGCAGTTCTTC. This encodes CASSPRQGRNEQFF.

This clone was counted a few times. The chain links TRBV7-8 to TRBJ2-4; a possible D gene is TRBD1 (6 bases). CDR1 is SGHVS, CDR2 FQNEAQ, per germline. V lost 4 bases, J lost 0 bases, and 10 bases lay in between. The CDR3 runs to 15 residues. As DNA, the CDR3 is TGTGCCAGCAGCTCGGACAGACTAGCCAAAAACATTCAGTACTTC. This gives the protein CASSSDRLAKNIQYF.